Following are 26 T cell receptor beta chains from one sample sequenced in a study of blood T cell repertoires in COVID-19. Libraries were prepared by immunoSEQ multiplex PCR; TCRdb keeps only in-frame clonotypes and omits some of them. Of 77,000 or so clones in the sample, roughly 90% were seen once. Input material: peripheral blood. All receptors come from a man aged 50-60 years with active COVID-19.

The chain carries TRBV3-1 (or the pseudogene TRBV3-2) and TRBJ2-1; 13 bases line up with TRBD2. Germline V lookup: CDR1 LGHDT, CDR2 YNNKEL (reference sequence). Losses at the gene ends were 5 bases for V and 7 bases for J; bases not matched to a gene: 8. The CDR3 has 16 residues. The CDR3 here is CASSYGLAGVSNEQFF. The CDR3 DNA is TGTGCCAGCAGCTACGGACTAGCGGGGGTGAGTAATGAGCAGTTCTTC.

The V call is TRBV7-9, the J call TRBJ2-5; a possible D gene is TRBD1 (8 bases). The CDR3 runs to 16 residues. The germline V gene has CDR1 SEHNR and CDR2 FQNEAQ (reference sequence). Between the trimmed V and J ends, which lost 5 bases and 2 bases, there was a span of 18 bases. The CDR3 coding sequence is TGTGCCAGCAGCCAAGGACAGGGAGGGCGGCAAGAGACCCAGTACTTC. Its translation: CASSQGQGGRQETQYF.

Regarding this clone: Other DNA sequences in the same sample also yield this CDR3. V gene TRBV9 combines with J gene TRBJ1-3; D is unresolved. CDR3 length: 14 amino acids. V lost 0 bases and J 4 bases, leaving 8 bases between the germline ends. CDR1 and CDR2 (germline): SGDLS, YYNGEE. CDR3 bases: TGTGCCAGCAGCGTAGGCAGTACAGGAAACACCATATATTTT. Translation gives CASSVGSTGNTIYF. Full variable domain (missing parts from reference TRBV9 and TRBJ1-3): DSGVTQTPKHLITATGQRVTLRCSPRSGDLSVYWYQQSLDQGLQFLIQYYNGEERAKGNILERFSAQQFPDLHSELNLSSLELGDSALYFCASSVGSTGNTIYFGEGSWLTVV.

The chain joins TRBV12-3 or TRBV12-4 to TRBJ1-5; D may be TRBD1 (5 bases). With 5 bases removed from V and 1 base from J, the gap between germline ends came to 6 bases. The CDR3 has 13 residues. The DNA of the CDR3 is TGTGCCAGCAGTCGGGGGAGCAATCAGCCCCAGCATTTT. This gives the protein CASSRGSNQPQHF.

The genes are TRBV20-1 and TRBJ2-1, with a weak D call TRBD2 (5 bases). This CDR3 comprises 8 residues. From germline, CDR1 is DFQATT and CDR2 SNEGSKA (reference sequence). CDR3 sequence: CKAAEQFF. Written as DNA, the CDR3 is TGCAAAGCGGCTGAGCAGTTCTTC.

This clone was counted a single time. This chain connects TRBV4-1 to TRBJ2-1, with 11 bases matching TRBD2. There are 17 residues in the CDR3. V was pared by 0 bases and J by 9 bases, with 10 bases of the junction left unmatched. The germline CDR1 and CDR2 sequences are MGHRA and YSYEKL. As DNA, the CDR3 is TGCGCCAGCAGCCAAGACCCGGGGCTAGCGGGGGGTTCTGAGCAGTTCTTC. This encodes CASSQDPGLAGGSEQFF.

The rearrangement joins TRBV7-9 to TRBJ2-3; D call uncertain. The germline V gene has CDR1 SEHNR and CDR2 FQNEAQ (reference sequence). V lost 2 bases and J lost 0, with 6 bases in between. The CDR3 contains 14 residues. The CDR3 DNA reads as TGTGCCAGCAGCTTATTCGGTAGCACAGATACGCAGTATTTT. Its translation is CASSLFGSTDTQYF.

The rearrangement uses TRBV5-1 and TRBJ2-2; 10 bases map to TRBD2. V lost 4 bases to trimming and J lost 3 bases; unmatched junction nucleotides: 0. This CDR3 spans 14 amino acids. Germline CDR1 is SGHRS and CDR2 is YFSETQ. The CDR3 reads CASSLAGDTGELFF. CDR3 nucleotide sequence: TGCGCCAGCAGCCTAGCGGGAGACACCGGGGAGCTGTTTTTT.

This chain uses TRBV10-3 with TRBJ1-1; 7 bases are shared with TRBD1. The CDR3 is 13 residues long. J lost 0 bases, V lost 7 bases, and 2 bases had no gene match. Germline V gene lookup returns CDR1 ENHRY and CDR2 SYGVKD. The CDR3 region has the DNA TGTGCCATCACCGGGACAGTGAACACTGAAGCTTTCTTT. Amino acids: CAITGTVNTEAFF.

The V gene is TRBV19, the J gene TRBJ1-4; maybe TRBD1 (5 bases). Trimming removed 4 bases at V and 2 bases at J, with 14 bases between. This CDR3 spans 16 amino acids. CDR1 and CDR2 from the germline V gene are LNHDA and SQIVND (reference sequence). The CDR3 sequence is CASSTQGAATNEKLFF. The CDR3 DNA sequence: TGTGCCAGTAGTACGCAGGGCGCTGCTACTAATGAAAAACTGTTTTTT. The full variable domain, rest sourced from reference TRBV19 and TRBJ1-4, is DGGITQSPKYLFRKEGQNVTLSCEQNLNHDAMYWYRQDPGQGLRLIYYSQIVNDFQKGDIAEGYSVSREKKESFPLTVTSAQKNPTAFYLCASSTQGAATNEKLFFGSGTQLSVL.

The chain carries TRBV5-8 and TRBJ1-6; D unclear. CDR3 length: 13 amino acids. CDR1 and CDR2 from the germline V gene are SGHTS and YDEGEE. The germline V and J ends were trimmed by 6 bases and 0 bases, with 4 bases remaining between them. The CDR3 loop is CASTSSYNSPLHF. Here the CDR3 DNA reads TGTGCCAGCACCAGCTCCTATAATTCACCCCTCCACTTT.

The chain employs TRBV3-1 (or the pseudogene TRBV3-2) and TRBJ1-2, with TRBD1 matching over 10 bases. Germline values: CDR1 LGHDT, CDR2 YNNKEL (reference sequence). This CDR3 is built from 14 residues. V gave up 4 bases and J gave up 7 bases; unmatched junction bases: 6. In DNA, the CDR3 is TGTGCCAGCAGCCTACCGGGACAGGGGTTTGGCTACACCTTC. The encoded protein is CASSLPGQGFGYTF.

The J gene is TRBJ1-5, the V gene TRBV2, with D possibly TRBD1 on 5 matching bases. Germline lookup yields CDR1 SNHLY and CDR2 FYNNEI. The CDR3 covers 17 residues. Trimming pared 1 base from V and 1 base from J, leaving 14 bases between. CDR3 nucleotides: TGTGCCAGCAGTGAAGTAGGGAGGGGCTCAAGCAATCAGCCCCAGCATTTT. Translation gives CASSEVGRGSSNQPQHF.

V gene TRBV19 combines with J gene TRBJ1-5; D remains unclear. Between the trimmed V and J ends, which lost 8 bases and 4 bases, there was a span of 12 bases. This CDR3 is 13 amino acids long. Germline loops: CDR1 LNHDA, CDR2 SQIVND (reference sequence). Written as DNA, the CDR3 is TGTGCCAGTGGGAGGACTGCTAATCAGCCCCAGCATTTT. It yields the protein CASGRTANQPQHF.

J is TRBJ2-1 and V is TRBV15, with 10 bases lining up with TRBD2. CDR3 length: 16 amino acids. Germline V gives CDR1 LNHNV, CDR2 YYDKDF (reference sequence). V dropped 2 bases and J dropped 5; count of bases not matched to a gene: 6. The CDR3, as DNA: TGTGCCACCAGCAGATTAAACAGCGGGAGGGACAATGAGCAGTTCTTC. Translating gives CATSRLNSGRDNEQFF.

V and J are TRBV27 and TRBJ1-5, with a weak D call TRBD1 (5 bases). The CDR3 loop spans 17 amino acids. CDR1 and CDR2 (germline): MNHEY, SMNVEV (reference sequence). Trimming removed 2 bases at V and 5 bases at J, with 19 bases between. CDR3 sequence (DNA): TGTGCCAGCAGTTTAATGAGACGGGGGGGTATCCATCAGCCCCAGCATTTT. This translates into CASSLMRRGGIHQPQHF.

The genes are TRBV7-3 and TRBJ1-1; TRBD1 agrees at 7 bases. Per the germline V gene, CDR1 is SGHTA and CDR2 is FQGTGA. This CDR3 comprises 13 residues. The V gene end was trimmed by 2 bases and the J gene end by 3 bases; junction bases not matched to a gene: 0. The chain's CDR3 is CASSLDRDTEAFF. The CDR3, as DNA: TGTGCCAGCAGCTTAGACAGGGACACTGAAGCTTTCTTT.

J is TRBJ1-6 and V is TRBV5-1, with D unresolved. V dropped 0 bases and J dropped 10 bases, with 11 bases sitting between them. CDR3 length: 14 residues. Germline V gene lookup returns CDR1 SGHRS and CDR2 YFSETQ. The CDR3 DNA reads TGCGCCAGCAGCTTGGAGAGTTACTTCTCACCCCTCCACTTT. This translates into CASSLESYFSPLHF.

The rearrangement joins TRBV7-8 to TRBJ1-2; D may be TRBD1 (5 bases). Between the trimmed V and J ends, which lost 1 base and 4 bases, there was a span of 13 bases. The CDR3 runs 15 residues. The germline V gene encodes CDR1 SGHVS and CDR2 FQNEAQ. The CDR3 is CASSLDQGESYGYTF. CDR3 sequence (DNA): TGTGCCAGCAGCTTAGATCAGGGCGAGAGCTATGGCTACACCTTC.

V and J are TRBV7-6 and TRBJ1-3; D is uncertain. The V gene lost 5 bases and the J gene lost 0 bases, with 17 bases spanning the gap. Germline values: CDR1 SGHVS, CDR2 FNYEAQ. The CDR3 totals 17 residues. In DNA form, the CDR3 reads TGTGCCAGCAGCATCCTAGATGCGCTCGACTCTGGAAACACCATATATTTT. Translated: CASSILDALDSGNTIYF.

CDR3 amino acids: CASSRLAGGEAQYF. The CDR3 DNA is TGTGCCAGCAGCCGGTTAGCGGGGGGGGAGGCCCAGTACTTC. The J gene is TRBJ2-5, the V gene TRBV13; 11 bases match TRBD2. Germline CDR1 is PRHDT and CDR2 is FYEKMQ (reference sequence). The CDR3 totals 14 residues. V trimming: 5 bases; J trimming: 9 bases; junction bases outside the gene matches: 8.

The rearrangement links TRBV11-2 to TRBJ2-7, with D perhaps matching TRBD2 (5 bases). CDR1 is SGHAT, CDR2 FQNNGV, per germline. The ends were cut back, 5 bases at V and 2 bases at J, with 7 bases in the middle. The CDR3 contains 12 residues. The CDR3 DNA sequence: TGTGCCAGCAGCAGAGGGACCTACGAGCAGTACTTC. Protein sequence: CASSRGTYEQYF. Based on the CDR3 plus reference TRBV11-2 and TRBJ2-7, the full variable domain is EAGVAQSPRYKIIEKRQSVAFWCNPISGHATLYWYQQILGQGPKLLIQFQNNGVVDDSQLPKDRFSAERLKGVDSTLKIQPAKLEDSAVYLCASSRGTYEQYFGPGTRLTVT.

The chain recombines TRBV25-1 with TRBJ2-5, with 8 bases matching TRBD1. This CDR3 has 13 residues. Germline V gene sequence: CDR1 MGHDK, CDR2 SYGVNS. Trimming took 7 bases from V and 5 from J; bases not matched to a gene: 6. The CDR3 DNA reads TGTGCCAGCATTAAACAGGGGGATGAGACCCAGTACTTC. Protein product: CASIKQGDETQYF.

This clone was observed once. The chain combines TRBV7-3 with TRBJ2-1, with D possibly TRBD1 on 6 matching bases. Germline CDR1 and CDR2: SGHTA and FQGTGA. The CDR3 length is 14 residues. V lost 5 bases, J lost 7 bases, and 15 bases lay in between. The CDR3 spells CASSAKGQSNEQFF. The CDR3 nucleotides read TGTGCCAGCAGCGCCAAAGGACAGTCAAATGAGCAGTTCTTC.

V gene TRBV4-3 combines with J gene TRBJ1-2, with D possibly being TRBD1 (5 bases). Trimming cost V 1 base and J 8 bases, with 14 bases left between them. CDR1 is LGHNA, CDR2 YSLEER, per germline. The CDR3 is 14 residues long. CDR3 sequence (DNA): TGCGCCAGCAGCCAAGGGAGTCAGGGCCTAGGCTACACCTTC. This translates into CASSQGSQGLGYTF.

V and J are TRBV7-2 and TRBJ1-5; 10 positions agree with TRBD1. The germline gives CDR1 SGHTA, CDR2 FQGNSA. The CDR3 totals 18 residues. V gave up 5 bases and J gave up 3 bases; unmatched junction bases: 13. The CDR3 DNA follows: TGTGCCAGCAGCCCCAGGGGCCCCGACAGGGGGCACAATCAGCCCCAGCATTTT. It yields the protein CASSPRGPDRGHNQPQHF.